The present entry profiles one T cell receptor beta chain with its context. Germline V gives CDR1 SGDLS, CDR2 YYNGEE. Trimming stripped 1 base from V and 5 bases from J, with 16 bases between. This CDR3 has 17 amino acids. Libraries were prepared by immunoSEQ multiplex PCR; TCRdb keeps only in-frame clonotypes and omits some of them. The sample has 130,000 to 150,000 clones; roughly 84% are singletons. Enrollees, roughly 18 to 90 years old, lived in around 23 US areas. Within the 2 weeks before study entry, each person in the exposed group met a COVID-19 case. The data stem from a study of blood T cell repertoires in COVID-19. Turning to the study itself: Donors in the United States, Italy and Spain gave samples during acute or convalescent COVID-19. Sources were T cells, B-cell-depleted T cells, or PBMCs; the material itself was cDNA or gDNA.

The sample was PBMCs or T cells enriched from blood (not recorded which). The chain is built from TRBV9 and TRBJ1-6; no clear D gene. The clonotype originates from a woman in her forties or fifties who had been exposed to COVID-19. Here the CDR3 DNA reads TGTGCCAGCAGCGTATCCGATGGGCAACTCAATAATTCACCCCTCCACTTT. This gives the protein CASSVSDGQLNNSPLHF.